This is a list of T cell receptor beta chains from one sample in a study of blood T cells in healthy people across ages. Each CDR3 protein gets one entry after TCRdb re-called the 5' RACE reads with MiXCR. Of about 680,000 distinct CDR3 sequences in the sample, about half are singletons; the top ten hold around a third. Specimen: blood. All receptors come from a woman aged 60 to 75 in good health. Both conserved end residues are trimmed from each CDR3. D genes are given only for firm matches.

AISAASTDTQY . TRBJ2-3 TRBV10-3
ASSPEGTVDNEQF . TRBJ2-1 TRBV4-2
ASSSSRFGTSGNNEQF TRBD2 TRBJ2-1 TRBV7-8
ASSSRGESGYEQF TRBD2 TRBJ2-1 TRBV6-5
ASSSQKYQETQY . TRBJ2-5 TRBV12-3/TRBV12-4
ASTHTGELF . TRBJ2-2 TRBV9
ASSLIGQLAGHYEQY TRBD2 TRBJ2-7 TRBV7-2
ASSYKGQVYEAF TRBD1 TRBJ1-1 TRBV6-6
ASSPSIDNEKLF . TRBJ1-4 TRBV7-9
AISGRTGTGANEQY TRBD1 TRBJ2-7 TRBV10-3
AGSETGPLFRHEQY TRBD1 TRBJ2-7 TRBV25-1
SAIGGGTGGADQPQH TRBD1 TRBJ1-5 TRBV20-1
ASSLALGATSGEETQY TRBD2 TRBJ2-5 TRBV7-6
ASSPPDRLLQY . TRBJ2-7 TRBV28
AAGPPRDEQF . TRBJ2-1 TRBV28
AGKTSSSTDTQY . TRBJ2-3 TRBV2
ASNSLPGEQY . TRBJ2-7 TRBV9
ASSKGREAKNIQY . TRBJ2-4 TRBV19
SATTGTSGSYEQY TRBD2 TRBJ2-7 TRBV20-1
ASSLGTDTSGANVLT . TRBJ2-6 TRBV7-6
ASRDRNQETQY . TRBJ2-5 TRBV6-1
ASGLEGGTDTQY . TRBJ2-3 TRBV7-2
SAEGLAGGTSYNEQF TRBD2 TRBJ2-1 TRBV20-1
ASSAQGWETQY . TRBJ2-5 TRBV2
ASSQRSAPDLNEQF . TRBJ2-1 TRBV7-2
ASSLMAGSTDTQY . TRBJ2-3 TRBV7-3
ASSLFGVRLASDTEY TRBD2 TRBJ2-3 TRBV7-3
ASSLGASLLQETQY . TRBJ2-5 TRBV27
ASRFGTSSSTDTQY TRBD2 TRBJ2-3 TRBV7-9
ASRRPGNYNKQY . TRBJ2-7 TRBV11-2
AIRGTSGSTSTDTQY TRBD2 TRBJ2-3 TRBV10-3
ASSYVGDLSYEQY . TRBJ2-7 TRBV6-2/TRBV6-3
ASKFRSGRVSDTQY TRBD2 TRBJ2-3 TRBV27
ASRDRLGGSYEQY . TRBJ2-7 TRBV27
SATVWEQF . TRBJ2-1 TRBV29-1
ASRGTAGPQH . TRBJ1-5 TRBV28
ASSDRQRETQY . TRBJ2-3 TRBV7-2
ASSRRNGEAF . TRBJ1-1 TRBV6-2/TRBV6-3
ATSDFQTTGLVQEQF TRBD2 TRBJ2-1 TRBV24-1
ASSSGLAGRTDTQY TRBD2 TRBJ2-3 TRBV7-2
ASSESRSQETQY . TRBJ2-5 TRBV6-1
ASSFRGSDTQY . TRBJ2-3 TRBV7-2
ASSSSDRAYEQY . TRBJ2-7 TRBV7-9
ASKPGRTSIDEQY . TRBJ2-7 TRBV27
SARDSDSGSTEQF . TRBJ2-1 TRBV20-1
TISDRGIGYGYT . TRBJ1-2 TRBV10-3
SARDWAGGRYEQY TRBD1 TRBJ2-7 TRBV20-1
ASSLDGTSVSTDTQY TRBD2 TRBJ2-3 TRBV5-1
SVLTGAYNEQY TRBD1 TRBJ2-5 TRBV29-1
ASSDRREFSYNEQF . TRBJ2-1 TRBV11-1